The 3 T cell receptor beta chains below were found in one sample sequenced in a study of shared clonotypes between healthy human individuals. Assay used: immunoSEQ multiplex PCR; TCRdb lists only in-frame clones, some missing. The sample holds about 1.5 million clones, approximately 96% seen once. The sequencing sample was made of naive CD4+ T cells sorted from blood. Subset given: CD45RA+ positively selected. Source of these receptors: a man aged 25-40 years in good health.

The J gene is TRBJ2-3, the V gene TRBV29-1, with 7 bases fitting TRBD2. CDR3 length: 13 residues. In germline, CDR1 is SQVTM, CDR2 ANQGSEA. V was clipped by 6 bases and J by 8 bases; unmatched bases: 11. The CDR3 nucleotides read TGCAGCGTAAACCCTTTGCGGGAGTTTACGCAGTATTTT. Protein sequence: CSVNPLREFTQYF.

The V and J genes are TRBV4-2 and TRBJ1-2, with no clear D. Trimming took off 0 bases at V and 9 bases at J, with 8 bases between the two ends. CDR3 length equals 12 residues. The germline V gene has CDR1 LGHNA and CDR2 YNFKEQ. CDR3 sequence (DNA): TGTGCCAGCAGCCAAGAACGAACTCGCTACACCTTC. It encodes CASSQERTRYTF.

This chain connects TRBV18 to TRBJ1-3; 9 positions agree with TRBD1. The CDR3 runs 16 residues. Looked up from germline, CDR1 is KGHSH and CDR2 is LQKENI. V lost 0 bases, J lost 8 bases, and 8 bases stayed unmatched. The CDR3 spells CASSPPLGQGSDTIYF. The CDR3 coding sequence is TGTGCCAGCTCACCACCGCTGGGACAGGGATCGGACACCATATATTTT.